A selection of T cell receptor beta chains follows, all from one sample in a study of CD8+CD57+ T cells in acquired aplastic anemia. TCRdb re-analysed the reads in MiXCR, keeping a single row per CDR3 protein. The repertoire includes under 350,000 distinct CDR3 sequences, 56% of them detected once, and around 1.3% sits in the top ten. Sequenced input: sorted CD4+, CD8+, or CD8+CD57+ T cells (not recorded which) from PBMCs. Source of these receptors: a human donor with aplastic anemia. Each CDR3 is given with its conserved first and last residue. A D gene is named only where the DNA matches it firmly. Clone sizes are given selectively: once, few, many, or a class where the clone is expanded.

CDR3 protein: CASNGQDLNEKLFF
CDR3 DNA: TGTGCCAGCAATGGACAGGACCTTAATGAAAAACTGTTTTTT
V gene: TRBV12-3/TRBV12-4
D gene: TRBD1
J gene: TRBJ1-4
clone size: .

CDR3 protein: CASGLGQGQETQYF
CDR3 DNA: TGTGCTAGTGGTTTGGGACAGGGGCAAGAGACCCAGTACTTC
V gene: TRBV12-5
D gene: TRBD1
J gene: TRBJ2-5
clone size: many

CDR3 protein: CASTDGQGAHFNSPLHF
CDR3 DNA: TGTGCCAGCACCGATGGACAGGGGGCCCACTTCAATTCACCCCTCCACTTT
V gene: TRBV12-3/TRBV12-4
D gene: TRBD1
J gene: TRBJ1-6
clone size: many

CDR3 protein: CASSIGADPYQPQHF
CDR3 DNA: TGTGCCAGTAGTATAGGGGCAGATCCCTATCAGCCCCAGCATTTT
V gene: TRBV19
D gene: .
J gene: TRBJ1-5
clone size: .

CDR3 protein: CSAQGQGGKTQYF
CDR3 DNA: TGCAGTGCCCAGGGACAGGGGGGAAAGACCCAGTACTTC
V gene: TRBV20-1
D gene: TRBD1
J gene: TRBJ2-5
clone size: .

CDR3 protein: CASSIVAGTEQYF
CDR3 DNA: TGTGCCAGTAGTATAGTGGCAGGGACCGAGCAGTACTTC
V gene: TRBV19
D gene: .
J gene: TRBJ2-7
clone size: .

CDR3 protein: CASSSPKAGGLTGELFF
CDR3 DNA: TGTGCCAGCAGTTCCCCTAAAGCGGGGGGCCTCACCGGGGAGCTGTTTTTT
V gene: TRBV6-2/TRBV6-3
D gene: TRBD2
J gene: TRBJ2-2
clone size: few

CDR3 protein: CSALQGTDMQHF
CDR3 DNA: TGCAGTGCTCTCCAGGGGACAGATATGCAGCATTTT
V gene: TRBV20-1
D gene: TRBD1
J gene: TRBJ1-5
clone size: .

CDR3 protein: CAISDRFSGNTIYF
CDR3 DNA: TGTGCCATCAGTGACCGCTTCTCTGGAAACACCATATATTTT
V gene: TRBV10-3
D gene: .
J gene: TRBJ1-3
clone size: few

CDR3 protein: CASGLVGTSGTDEQFF
CDR3 DNA: TGTGCTAGTGGTTTGGTAGGGACTAGCGGGACAGATGAGCAGTTCTTC
V gene: TRBV12-5
D gene: TRBD2
J gene: TRBJ2-1
clone size: few

CDR3 protein: CSAHGLMNTEAFF
CDR3 DNA: TGCAGTGCCCATGGACTGATGAACACTGAAGCTTTCTTT
V gene: TRBV20-1
D gene: .
J gene: TRBJ1-1
clone size: .

CDR3 protein: CASSLGETTEAFF
CDR3 DNA: TGCGCCAGCAGCTTGGGGGAGACCACTGAAGCTTTCTTT
V gene: TRBV5-1
D gene: .
J gene: TRBJ1-1
clone size: .

CDR3 protein: CASSEGMSPGLAGGYNERFF
CDR3 DNA: TGTGCCAGCAGTGAGGGAATGAGCCCGGGTTTAGCGGGAGGTTACAATGAGCGGTTCTTC
V gene: TRBV25-1
D gene: TRBD2
J gene: TRBJ2-1
clone size: .

CDR3 protein: CASSTTSNSNQPQHF
CDR3 DNA: TGTGCCAGCAGCACGACCAGTAATAGCAATCAGCCCCAGCATTTT
V gene: TRBV2
D gene: .
J gene: TRBJ1-5
clone size: many

CDR3 protein: CSARDPNTGAQETQYF
CDR3 DNA: TGCAGTGCTAGAGATCCTAATACAGGGGCCCAAGAGACCCAGTACTTC
V gene: TRBV20-1
D gene: TRBD1
J gene: TRBJ2-5
clone size: many

CDR3 protein: CAILLGGAGAETQYF
CDR3 DNA: TGTGCCATCCTGCTGGGGGGCGCAGGAGCGGAGACCCAGTACTTC
V gene: TRBV6-1
D gene: .
J gene: TRBJ2-5
clone size: many

CDR3 protein: CSVQGARGTGAFF
CDR3 DNA: TGCAGCGTCCAGGGGGCGCGGGGGACTGGAGCTTTCTTT
V gene: TRBV29-1
D gene: TRBD1
J gene: TRBJ1-1
clone size: .

CDR3 protein: CASSLAGQHTEAFF
CDR3 DNA: TGTGCCAGCAGCTTAGCGGGACAGCACACTGAAGCTTTCTTT
V gene: TRBV7-6
D gene: TRBD1
J gene: TRBJ1-1
clone size: few

CDR3 protein: CSVEDRTGSSTDTQYF
CDR3 DNA: TGCAGCGTTGAAGATCGGACGGGCTCTAGCACAGATACGCAGTATTTT
V gene: TRBV29-1
D gene: .
J gene: TRBJ2-3
clone size: .

CDR3 protein: CARVSGRGNQPQHF
CDR3 DNA: TGTGCTAGAGTCAGTGGCAGGGGAAATCAGCCCCAGCATTTT
V gene: TRBV19
D gene: .
J gene: TRBJ1-5
clone size: .

CDR3 protein: CASSERARGHLYNEQFF
CDR3 DNA: TGTGCCAGCAGCGAAAGGGCTAGGGGCCACCTCTACAATGAGCAGTTCTTC
V gene: TRBV3-1
D gene: .
J gene: TRBJ2-1
clone size: .

CDR3 protein: CATSDLRYEQYF
CDR3 DNA: TGTGCCACCAGTGATTTGCGGTACGAGCAGTACTTC
V gene: TRBV24-1
D gene: .
J gene: TRBJ2-7
clone size: few

CDR3 protein: CASSSPVKLRGYTF
CDR3 DNA: TGTGCCAGCAGCTCTCCCGTGAAACTACGTGGCTACACCTTC
V gene: TRBV7-8
D gene: .
J gene: TRBJ1-2
clone size: .

CDR3 protein: CTTSRELGIANYGYTF
CDR3 DNA: TGTACCACCAGCAGAGAATTGGGGATAGCTAACTATGGCTACACCTTC
V gene: TRBV15
D gene: .
J gene: TRBJ1-2
clone size: .

CDR3 protein: CSVDARVGVQYF
CDR3 DNA: TGCAGCGTTGACGCCAGGGTGGGGGTACAGTACTTC
V gene: TRBV29-1
D gene: .
J gene: TRBJ2-7
clone size: .

CDR3 protein: CATSRDTSGQLTQYF
CDR3 DNA: TGTGCCACCAGCAGAGATACGTCGGGACAGTTGACCCAGTACTTC
V gene: TRBV15
D gene: TRBD1
J gene: TRBJ2-5
clone size: .

CDR3 protein: CASSKPGQGAGELFF
CDR3 DNA: TGTGCCAGTAGTAAACCGGGACAGGGGGCCGGGGAGCTGTTTTTT
V gene: TRBV19
D gene: TRBD1
J gene: TRBJ2-2
clone size: few

CDR3 protein: CASMVRQLYSPLHF
CDR3 DNA: TGTGCCAGCATGGTCCGACAGCTTTATTCACCCCTCCACTTT
V gene: TRBV2
D gene: .
J gene: TRBJ1-6
clone size: few

CDR3 protein: CATRPQGLAYEQYF
CDR3 DNA: TGTGCCACCCGACCTCAGGGACTAGCCTACGAGCAGTACTTC
V gene: TRBV19
D gene: TRBD2
J gene: TRBJ2-7
clone size: .

CDR3 protein: CASSVEPLNSYEQYF
CDR3 DNA: TGTGCCAGCAGCGTAGAGCCCTTGAACTCCTACGAGCAGTACTTC
V gene: TRBV9
D gene: .
J gene: TRBJ2-7
clone size: many

CDR3 protein: CSAINAERSSYEQYF
CDR3 DNA: TGCAGTGCTATCAATGCCGAGAGAAGCTCCTACGAGCAGTACTTC
V gene: TRBV20-1
D gene: .
J gene: TRBJ2-7
clone size: .

CDR3 protein: CASSMPPADSNQPQHF
CDR3 DNA: TGTGCCAGTAGTATGCCCCCGGCAGATAGCAATCAGCCCCAGCATTTT
V gene: TRBV19
D gene: .
J gene: TRBJ1-5
clone size: .

CDR3 protein: CAISDPVGLAGASSKETQYF
CDR3 DNA: TGTGCCATCAGTGACCCAGTCGGACTAGCGGGGGCCTCGAGCAAAGAGACCCAGTACTTC
V gene: TRBV10-3
D gene: TRBD2
J gene: TRBJ2-5
clone size: .

CDR3 protein: CSARETGPDYNEQFF
CDR3 DNA: TGCAGTGCTAGAGAAACAGGGCCCGACTACAATGAGCAGTTCTTC
V gene: TRBV20-1
D gene: .
J gene: TRBJ2-1
clone size: few

CDR3 protein: CSASRLAGGVYEQYF
CDR3 DNA: TGCAGTGCTAGTCGACTAGCGGGAGGGGTTTACGAGCAGTACTTC
V gene: TRBV20-1
D gene: TRBD2
J gene: TRBJ2-7
clone size: once

CDR3 protein: CAGGLVLSREGQPQHF
CDR3 DNA: TGTGCTGGTGGTTTGGTACTGTCCAGGGAAGGTCAGCCCCAGCATTTT
V gene: TRBV12-5
D gene: .
J gene: TRBJ1-5
clone size: .

CDR3 protein: CASSLGQSGNQPQHF
CDR3 DNA: TGCGCCAGCAGCTTGGGACAGTCTGGCAATCAGCCCCAGCATTTT
V gene: TRBV5-1
D gene: .
J gene: TRBJ1-5
clone size: many

CDR3 protein: CASSFPGQYSPLHF
CDR3 DNA: TGTGCCAGCAGTTTTCCGGGACAGTATTCACCCCTCCACTTT
V gene: TRBV5-4
D gene: TRBD1
J gene: TRBJ1-6
clone size: .

CDR3 protein: CSEARVGREAFF
CDR3 DNA: TGCAGTGAAGCGAGGGTAGGTCGAGAAGCTTTCTTT
V gene: TRBV20-1
D gene: .
J gene: TRBJ1-1
clone size: few

CDR3 protein: CASSELRDTQYF
CDR3 DNA: TGTGCCAGCAGTGAATTGAGGGATACGCAGTATTTT
V gene: TRBV2
D gene: .
J gene: TRBJ2-3
clone size: many

CDR3 protein: CASRGTSGGAVYIQYF
CDR3 DNA: TGTGCCAGCAGGGGGACTAGCGGGGGGGCTGTTTACATTCAGTACTTC
V gene: TRBV2
D gene: TRBD2
J gene: TRBJ2-4
clone size: .

CDR3 protein: CATSRDSGGGETQYF
CDR3 DNA: TGTGCCACCAGCAGAGATTCAGGGGGCGGGGAGACCCAGTACTTC
V gene: TRBV15
D gene: TRBD1
J gene: TRBJ2-5
clone size: .

CDR3 protein: CASSLGGNRGSYEQYF
CDR3 DNA: TGTGCCAGCAGTTTAGGCGGTAACAGGGGGAGCTACGAGCAGTACTTC
V gene: TRBV7-2
D gene: TRBD1
J gene: TRBJ2-7
clone size: .